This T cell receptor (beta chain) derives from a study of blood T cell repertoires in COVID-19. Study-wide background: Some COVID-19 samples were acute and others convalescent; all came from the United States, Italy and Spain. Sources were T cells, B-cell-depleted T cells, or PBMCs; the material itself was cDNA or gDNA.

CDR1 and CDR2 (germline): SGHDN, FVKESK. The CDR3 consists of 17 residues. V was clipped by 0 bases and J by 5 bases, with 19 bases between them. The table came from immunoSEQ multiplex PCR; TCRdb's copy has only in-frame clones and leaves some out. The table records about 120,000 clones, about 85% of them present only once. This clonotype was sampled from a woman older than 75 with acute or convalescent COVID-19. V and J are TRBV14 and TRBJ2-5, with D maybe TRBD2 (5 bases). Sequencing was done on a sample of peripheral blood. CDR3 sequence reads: CASSQDPRWGADETQYF. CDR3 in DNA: TGTGCCAGCAGCCAAGATCCCAGGTGGGGAGCGGACGAGACCCAGTACTTC.